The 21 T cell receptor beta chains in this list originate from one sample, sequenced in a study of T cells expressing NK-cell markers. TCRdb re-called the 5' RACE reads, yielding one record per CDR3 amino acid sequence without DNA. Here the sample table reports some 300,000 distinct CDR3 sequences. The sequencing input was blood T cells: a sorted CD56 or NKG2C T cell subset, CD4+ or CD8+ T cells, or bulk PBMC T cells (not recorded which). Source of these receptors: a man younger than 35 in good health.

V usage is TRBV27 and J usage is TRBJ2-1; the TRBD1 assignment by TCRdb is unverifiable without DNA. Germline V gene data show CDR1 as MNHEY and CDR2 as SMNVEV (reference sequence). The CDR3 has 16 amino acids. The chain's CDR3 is CASSPMSGHRANEQFF.

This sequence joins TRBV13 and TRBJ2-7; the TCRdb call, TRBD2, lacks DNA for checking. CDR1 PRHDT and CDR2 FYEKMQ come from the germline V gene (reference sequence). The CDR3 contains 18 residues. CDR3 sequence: CASSLGPGTGLGTYEQYF.

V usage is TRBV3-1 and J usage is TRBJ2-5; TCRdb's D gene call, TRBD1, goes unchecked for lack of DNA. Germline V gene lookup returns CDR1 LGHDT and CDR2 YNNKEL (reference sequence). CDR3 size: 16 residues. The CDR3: CASSQERLPGEKTQYF.

CDR3 protein: CAISGQSNTEAFF. The chain combines TRBV10-3 with TRBJ1-1; TCRdb picks TRBD1, but there is no DNA to check that call. The CDR3 has 13 residues. Germline CDR1 is ENHRY and CDR2 is SYGVKD.

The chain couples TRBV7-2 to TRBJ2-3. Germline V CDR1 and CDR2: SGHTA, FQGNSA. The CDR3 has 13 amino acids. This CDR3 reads CASSLDEPDTQYF.

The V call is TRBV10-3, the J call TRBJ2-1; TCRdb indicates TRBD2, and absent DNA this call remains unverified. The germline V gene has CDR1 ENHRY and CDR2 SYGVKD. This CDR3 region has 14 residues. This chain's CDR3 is CAISESGPRNEQFF.

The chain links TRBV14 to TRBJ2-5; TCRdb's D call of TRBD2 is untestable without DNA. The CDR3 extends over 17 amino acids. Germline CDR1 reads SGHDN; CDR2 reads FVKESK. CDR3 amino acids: CASSQETSGRYGETQYF.

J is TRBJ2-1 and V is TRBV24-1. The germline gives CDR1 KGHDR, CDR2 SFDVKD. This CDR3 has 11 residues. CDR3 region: CATGIFREQFF.

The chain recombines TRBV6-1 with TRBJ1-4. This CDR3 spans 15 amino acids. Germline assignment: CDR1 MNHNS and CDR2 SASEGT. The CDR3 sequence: CASSALGTTNEKLFF.

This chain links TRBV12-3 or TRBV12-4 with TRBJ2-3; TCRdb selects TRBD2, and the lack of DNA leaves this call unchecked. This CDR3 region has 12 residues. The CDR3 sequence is CASSLPAGTQYF.

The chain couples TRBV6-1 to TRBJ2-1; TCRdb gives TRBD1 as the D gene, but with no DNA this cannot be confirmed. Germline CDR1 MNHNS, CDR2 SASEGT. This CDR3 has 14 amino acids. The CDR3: CASTTMDRAGEQFF.

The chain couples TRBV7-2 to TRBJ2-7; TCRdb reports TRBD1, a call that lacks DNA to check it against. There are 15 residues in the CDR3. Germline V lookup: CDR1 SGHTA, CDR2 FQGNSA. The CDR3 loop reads CASSLATGTTYEQYF.

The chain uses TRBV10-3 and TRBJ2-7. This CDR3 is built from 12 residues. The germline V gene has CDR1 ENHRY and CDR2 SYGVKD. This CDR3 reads CAISEGVEEQYF.

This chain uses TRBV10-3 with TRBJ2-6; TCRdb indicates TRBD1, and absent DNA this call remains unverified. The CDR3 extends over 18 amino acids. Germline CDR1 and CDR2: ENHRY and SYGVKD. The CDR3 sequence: CAISDRAGGRTGANVLTF.

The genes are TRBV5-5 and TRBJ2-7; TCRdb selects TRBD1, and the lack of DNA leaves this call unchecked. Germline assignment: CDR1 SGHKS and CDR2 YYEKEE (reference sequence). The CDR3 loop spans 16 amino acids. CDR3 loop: CASSGYGGPASYEQYF. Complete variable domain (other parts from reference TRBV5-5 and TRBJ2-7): DAGVTQSPTHLIKTRGQQVTLRCSPISGHKSVSWYQQVLGQGPQFIFQYYEKEERGRGNFPDRFSARQFPNYSSELNVNALLLGDSALYLCASSGYGGPASYEQYFGPGTRLTVT.

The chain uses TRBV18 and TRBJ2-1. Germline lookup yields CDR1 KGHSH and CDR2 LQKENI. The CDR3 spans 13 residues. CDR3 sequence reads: CASSPPTVDEQFF.

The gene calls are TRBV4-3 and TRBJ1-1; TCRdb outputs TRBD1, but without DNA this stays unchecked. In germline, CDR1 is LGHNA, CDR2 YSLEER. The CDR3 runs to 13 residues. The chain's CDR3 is CASSQRAGDEAFF.

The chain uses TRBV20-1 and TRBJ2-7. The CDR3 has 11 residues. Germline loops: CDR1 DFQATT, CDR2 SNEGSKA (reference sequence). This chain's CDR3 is CSAGASYEQYF.

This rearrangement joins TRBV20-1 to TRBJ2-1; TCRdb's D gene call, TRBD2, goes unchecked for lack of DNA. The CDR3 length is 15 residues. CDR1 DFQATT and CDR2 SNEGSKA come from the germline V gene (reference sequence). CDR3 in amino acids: CSAAPPGLAGNEQFF.

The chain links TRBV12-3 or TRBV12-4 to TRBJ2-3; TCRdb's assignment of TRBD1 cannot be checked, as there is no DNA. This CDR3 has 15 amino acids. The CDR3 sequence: CASRSYGGSTDTQYF.

CDR3: CSAGTGVAYEQYF. The rearrangement links TRBV20-1 to TRBJ2-7; the D gene TCRdb calls, TRBD1, cannot be checked with no DNA. The CDR3 totals 13 residues. Looked up from germline, CDR1 is DFQATT and CDR2 is SNEGSKA (reference sequence).